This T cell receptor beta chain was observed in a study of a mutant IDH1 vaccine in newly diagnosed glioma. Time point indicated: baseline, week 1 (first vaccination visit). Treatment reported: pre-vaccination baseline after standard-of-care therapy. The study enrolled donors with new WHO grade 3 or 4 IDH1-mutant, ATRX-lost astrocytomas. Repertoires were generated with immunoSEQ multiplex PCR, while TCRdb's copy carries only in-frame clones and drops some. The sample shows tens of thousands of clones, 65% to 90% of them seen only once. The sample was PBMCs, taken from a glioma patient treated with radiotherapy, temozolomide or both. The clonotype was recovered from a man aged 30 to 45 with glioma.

The CDR3 DNA sequence: TGCGCCAGCAGCCAAGTCGCGGACAGGGGAGTTTCACCCCTCCACTTT. Translating it yields CASSQVADRGVSPLHF. The chain couples TRBV4-1 to TRBJ1-6; 9 positions agree with TRBD1. J gave up 9 bases and V 1 base, and 7 bases lay outside the gene matches. CDR3 length equals 16 residues. CDR1 and CDR2 from the germline V gene are MGHRA and YSYEKL.